Listed below are T cell receptor beta chains from one sample, sequenced in a study of T-cell reconstitution after alpha-beta-depleted transplantation in children. One entry per CDR3 protein, called by TCRdb with MiXCR from the PCR reads. The sample yields just over 350,000 distinct CDR3 sequences, roughly 15% seen once. Sequences were derived from PBMCs, sampled from the stem cell graft. These receptor sequences come from a human donor who donated a stem cell graft to a child with Fanconi anemia. Each CDR3 is given with its conserved first and last residue. D genes are given only for firm matches. The size field is filled for only some rows; it gives once, few, many or a size class.

V,D,J,length,size,CDR3,DNA
TRBV7-3,-,TRBJ1-3,13,-,CASSLTDGGAIYF,TGTGCCAGCAGCTTAACGGACGGCGGGGCCATATATTTT
TRBV29-1,TRBD1,TRBJ2-5,13,few,CSAAGTVQETQYF,TGCAGCGCCGCCGGGACAGTCCAAGAGACCCAGTACTTC
TRBV20-1,TRBD2,TRBJ2-3,15,-,CSAPFSGARTDTQYF,TGCAGTGCCCCATTTAGCGGGGCCCGCACAGATACGCAGTATTTT
TRBV5-1,TRBD1,TRBJ2-7,15,-,CASSLEPGQGYEQYF,TGCGCCAGCAGCTTGGAACCGGGACAGGGGTACGAGCAGTACTTC
TRBV6-5,-,TRBJ2-2,13,few,CASSYTSAGELFF,TGTGCCAGCAGTTACACATCGGCCGGGGAGCTGTTTTTT
TRBV9,TRBD2,TRBJ2-3,15,-,CASSVRDYSTDTQYF,TGTGCCAGCAGCGTCCGGGACTATAGCACAGATACGCAGTATTTT
TRBV7-2,-,TRBJ1-1,13,few,CASSLEQGGPAFF,TGTGCCAGCAGCTTAGAACAGGGTGGGCCAGCTTTCTTT
TRBV19,-,TRBJ2-3,14,-,CASSPTGNTDTQYF,TGTGCCAGTAGCCCAACAGGGAACACAGATACGCAGTATTTT
TRBV5-1,TRBD1,TRBJ1-5,14,few,CASRRTGEGQPQHF,TGCGCCAGCAGGCGGACAGGGGAGGGTCAGCCCCAGCATTTT
TRBV12-3/TRBV12-4,-,TRBJ2-3,15,many,CASSLAASSTDTQYF,TGTGCCAGCTCCCTAGCCGCCTCCAGCACAGATACGCAGTATTTT
TRBV5-1,-,TRBJ2-4,14,few,CASSLAGTEDIQYF,TGCGCCAGCAGCCTTGCCGGGACGGAAGACATTCAGTACTTC
TRBV12-3/TRBV12-4,TRBD1,TRBJ1-6,14,few,CASSWDRVNSPLHF,TGTGCCAGCAGTTGGGACAGAGTTAATTCACCCCTCCACTTT
TRBV11-1,TRBD1,TRBJ1-1,12,-,CASSRTGIEAFF,TGTGCCAGCAGCCGGACAGGAATTGAAGCTTTCTTT
TRBV12-3/TRBV12-4,TRBD1,TRBJ1-2,14,few,CASSLRTGYYGYTF,TGTGCCAGCAGTCTAAGGACAGGCTACTATGGCTACACCTTC
TRBV5-6,-,TRBJ2-5,17,-,CASSPGVWRGAQETQYF,TGTGCCAGCAGCCCCGGGGTTTGGAGAGGGGCCCAAGAGACCCAGTACTTC
TRBV20-1,TRBD1,TRBJ2-2,14,-,CSAAASRGTGELFF,TGCAGTGCTGCCGCATCCAGGGGGACCGGGGAGCTGTTTTTT
TRBV14,-,TRBJ2-1,15,many,CASSQLIGAGNEQFF,TGTGCCAGCAGCCAACTTATAGGCGCAGGGAATGAGCAGTTCTTC
TRBV20-1,-,TRBJ2-7,14,few,CSASSARALGEQYF,TGCAGTGCTAGTTCAGCTAGAGCCCTAGGAGAGCAGTACTTC
TRBV11-2,-,TRBJ2-1,12,-,CASSYGFYEQFF,TGTGCCAGCAGCTACGGGTTCTATGAGCAGTTCTTC
TRBV5-1,-,TRBJ1-1,16,-,CASSLQIVGSNTEAFF,TGCGCCAGCAGCTTGCAAATCGTCGGCAGCAACACTGAAGCTTTCTTT
TRBV2,-,TRBJ2-7,12,-,CASNLRVDRMYF,TGTGCCAGCAACTTAAGGGTTGACCGGATGTACTTC
TRBV19,TRBD1,TRBJ1-1,14,few,CASSITGVSTEAFF,TGTGCCAGTAGTATAACAGGGGTTTCCACTGAAGCTTTCTTT
TRBV5-6,TRBD1,TRBJ2-1,15,few,CASSLAKRGQGEQFF,TGTGCCAGCAGCCTGGCGAAGAGAGGACAGGGAGAGCAGTTCTTC